The clone carrying this TCR beta chain was counted between two and nine times. Authors' processing steps: Amplification of reference gene primers was used by the study to estimate nucleated cell counts. The assay was immunoSEQ multiplex PCR, and TCRdb's table has in-frame clones only and misses some. For V, J and clone size, that table is used; D and trimming come from the DNA. Here the sample spans 200,000 to 300,000 clones, roughly 88% being singletons. The data stem from a study of blood T cell repertoires in COVID-19. As for the study in general: Samples taken during acute and convalescent COVID-19 were collected in the United States, Italy and Spain.

The CDR3 length is 13 residues. The germline gives CDR1 SGHDN, CDR2 FVKESK. Trimming stripped 0 bases from V and 8 bases from J, with 8 bases between. The J gene is TRBJ1-3, the V gene TRBV14; no firm D call. This clonotype was sampled from a man of 80 years or more with acute or convalescent COVID-19. The sequenced sample consisted of peripheral blood. The CDR3 loop is CASSQDRWDTIYF. CDR3 DNA: TGTGCCAGCAGCCAAGACAGGTGGGACACCATATATTTT.